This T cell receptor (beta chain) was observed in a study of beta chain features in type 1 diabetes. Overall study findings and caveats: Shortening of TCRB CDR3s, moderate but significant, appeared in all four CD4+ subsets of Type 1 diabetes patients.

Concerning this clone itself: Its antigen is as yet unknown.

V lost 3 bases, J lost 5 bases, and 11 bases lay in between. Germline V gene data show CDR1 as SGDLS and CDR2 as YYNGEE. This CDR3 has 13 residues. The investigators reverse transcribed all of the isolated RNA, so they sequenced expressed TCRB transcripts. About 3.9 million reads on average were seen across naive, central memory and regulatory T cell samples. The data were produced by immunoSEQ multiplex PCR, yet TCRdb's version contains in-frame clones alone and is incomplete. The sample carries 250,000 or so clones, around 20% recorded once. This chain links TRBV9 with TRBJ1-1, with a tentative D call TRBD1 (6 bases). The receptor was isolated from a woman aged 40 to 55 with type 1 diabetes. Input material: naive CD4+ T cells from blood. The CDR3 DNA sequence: TGTGCCAGCAGCGAAACAGGGCAAACTGAAGCTTTCTTT. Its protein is CASSETGQTEAFF. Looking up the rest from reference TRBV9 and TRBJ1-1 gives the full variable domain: DSGVTQTPKHLITATGQRVTLRCSPRSGDLSVYWYQQSLDQGLQFLIQYYNGEERAKGNILERFSAQQFPDLHSELNLSSLELGDSALYFCASSETGQTEAFFGQGTRLTVV.